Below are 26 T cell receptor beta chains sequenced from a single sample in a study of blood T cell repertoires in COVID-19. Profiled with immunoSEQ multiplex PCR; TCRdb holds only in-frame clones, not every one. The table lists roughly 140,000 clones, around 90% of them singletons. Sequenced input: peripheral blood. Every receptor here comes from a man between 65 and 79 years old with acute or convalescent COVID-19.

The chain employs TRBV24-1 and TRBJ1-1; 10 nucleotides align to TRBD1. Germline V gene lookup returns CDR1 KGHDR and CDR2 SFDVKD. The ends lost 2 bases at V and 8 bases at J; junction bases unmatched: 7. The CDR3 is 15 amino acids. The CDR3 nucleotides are TGTGCCACCAGTGATTCCGGGACAGGGGCCACCGAAGCTTTCTTT. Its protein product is CATSDSGTGATEAFF.

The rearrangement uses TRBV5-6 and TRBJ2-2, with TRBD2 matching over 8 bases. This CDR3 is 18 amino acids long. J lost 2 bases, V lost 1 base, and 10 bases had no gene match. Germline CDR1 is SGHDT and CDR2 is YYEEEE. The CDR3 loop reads CASSLLRGSGGNTGELFF. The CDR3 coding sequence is TGTGCCAGCAGCTTGCTGCGGGGCAGCGGGGGTAACACCGGGGAGCTGTTTTTT.

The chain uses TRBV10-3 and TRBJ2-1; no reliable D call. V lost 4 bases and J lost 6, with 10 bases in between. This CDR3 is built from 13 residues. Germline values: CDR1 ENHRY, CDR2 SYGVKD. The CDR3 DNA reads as TGTGCCATCAGTGGCTTCGGGTCCAATGAGCAGTTCTTC. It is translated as CAISGFGSNEQFF.

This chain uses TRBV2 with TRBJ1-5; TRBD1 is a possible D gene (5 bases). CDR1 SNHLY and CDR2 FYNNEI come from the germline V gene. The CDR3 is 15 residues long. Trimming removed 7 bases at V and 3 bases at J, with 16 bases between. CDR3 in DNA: TGTGCCAGCATGGAGGAGGGGACTGACAATCAGCCCCAGCATTTT. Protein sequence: CASMEEGTDNQPQHF.

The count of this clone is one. The CDR3 reads CASSDSGGAGNTIYF. CDR3 bases: TGTGCCAGCAGCGATTCAGGGGGTGCCGGAAACACCATATATTTT. The genes are TRBV6-5 and TRBJ1-3, with TRBD1 matching over 7 bases. The trim removed 6 bases at V and 4 bases at J, leaving 9 bases unmatched. The germline V gene has CDR1 MNHEY and CDR2 SVGAGI. This CDR3 spans 15 amino acids.

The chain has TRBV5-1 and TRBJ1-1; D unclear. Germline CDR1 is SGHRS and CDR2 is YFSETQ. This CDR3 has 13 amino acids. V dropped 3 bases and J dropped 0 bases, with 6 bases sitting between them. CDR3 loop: CASSSQLNTEAFF. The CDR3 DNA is TGCGCCAGCAGCTCTCAGTTGAACACTGAAGCTTTCTTT.

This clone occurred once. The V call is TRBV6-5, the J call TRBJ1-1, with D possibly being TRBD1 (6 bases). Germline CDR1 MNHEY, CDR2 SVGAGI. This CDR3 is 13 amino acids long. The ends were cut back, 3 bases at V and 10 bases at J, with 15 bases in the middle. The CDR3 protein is CASSYSQGSRAFF. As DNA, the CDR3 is TGTGCCAGCAGTTATTCCCAGGGGTCGCGAGCTTTCTTT.

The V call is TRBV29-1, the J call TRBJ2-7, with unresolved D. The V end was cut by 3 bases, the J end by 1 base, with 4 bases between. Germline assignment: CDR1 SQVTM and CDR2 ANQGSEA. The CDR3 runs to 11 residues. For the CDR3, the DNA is TGCAGCGTTGAGTTATCCTACGAGCAGTACTTC. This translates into CSVELSYEQYF.

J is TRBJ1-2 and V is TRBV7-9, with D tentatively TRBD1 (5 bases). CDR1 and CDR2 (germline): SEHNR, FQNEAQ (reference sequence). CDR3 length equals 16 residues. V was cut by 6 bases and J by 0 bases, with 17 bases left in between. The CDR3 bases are TGTGCCAGCAGTCGCGGGACTCCCGGGGCTAACTATGGCTACACCTTC. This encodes CASSRGTPGANYGYTF.

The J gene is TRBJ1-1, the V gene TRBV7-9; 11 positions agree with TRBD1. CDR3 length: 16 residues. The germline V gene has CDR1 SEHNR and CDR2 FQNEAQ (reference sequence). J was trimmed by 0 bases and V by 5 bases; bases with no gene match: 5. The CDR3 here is CASSAGQGAMNTEAFF. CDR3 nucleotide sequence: TGTGCCAGCAGCGCTGGACAGGGGGCGATGAACACTGAAGCTTTCTTT.

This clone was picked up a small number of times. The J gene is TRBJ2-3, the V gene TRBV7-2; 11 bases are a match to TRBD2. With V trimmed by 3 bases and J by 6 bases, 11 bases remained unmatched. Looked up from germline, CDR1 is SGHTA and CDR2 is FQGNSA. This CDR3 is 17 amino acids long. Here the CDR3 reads CASSFLASGGRSDTQYF. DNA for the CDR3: TGTGCCAGCAGCTTCCTCGCTAGCGGGGGGAGGTCGGATACGCAGTATTTT.

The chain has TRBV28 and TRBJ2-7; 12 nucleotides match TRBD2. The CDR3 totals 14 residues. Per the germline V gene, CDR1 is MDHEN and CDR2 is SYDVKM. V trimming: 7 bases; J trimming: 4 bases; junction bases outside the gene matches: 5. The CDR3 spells CASTGLAGRYEQYF. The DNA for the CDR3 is TGTGCCAGCACCGGACTAGCGGGACGATACGAGCAGTACTTC.

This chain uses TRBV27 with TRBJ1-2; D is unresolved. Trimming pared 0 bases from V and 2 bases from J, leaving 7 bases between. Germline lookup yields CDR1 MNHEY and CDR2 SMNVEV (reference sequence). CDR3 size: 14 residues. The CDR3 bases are TGTGCCAGCAGTTTATCAGGCAGGAACTATGGCTACACCTTC. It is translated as CASSLSGRNYGYTF.

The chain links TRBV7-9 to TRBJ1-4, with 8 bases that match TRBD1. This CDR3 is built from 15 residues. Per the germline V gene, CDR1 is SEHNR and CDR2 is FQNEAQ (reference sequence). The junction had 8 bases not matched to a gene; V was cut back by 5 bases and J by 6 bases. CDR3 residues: CASSRTGGMDEKLFF. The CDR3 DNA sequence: TGTGCCAGCAGCCGTACAGGGGGTATGGATGAAAAACTGTTTTTT.

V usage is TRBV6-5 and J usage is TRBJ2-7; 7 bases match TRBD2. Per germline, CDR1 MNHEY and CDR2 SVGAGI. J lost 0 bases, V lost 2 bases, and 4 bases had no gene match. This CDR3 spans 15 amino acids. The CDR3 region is CASSYRGGNSYEQYF. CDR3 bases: TGTGCCAGCAGTTACAGGGGAGGGAACTCCTACGAGCAGTACTTC.

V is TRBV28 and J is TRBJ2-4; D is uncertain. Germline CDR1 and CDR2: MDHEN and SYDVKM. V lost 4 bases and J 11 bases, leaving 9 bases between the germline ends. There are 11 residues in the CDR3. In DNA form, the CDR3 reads TGTGCCAGCAGTTCCCACCAGGTTCAGTACTTC. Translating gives CASSSHQVQYF.

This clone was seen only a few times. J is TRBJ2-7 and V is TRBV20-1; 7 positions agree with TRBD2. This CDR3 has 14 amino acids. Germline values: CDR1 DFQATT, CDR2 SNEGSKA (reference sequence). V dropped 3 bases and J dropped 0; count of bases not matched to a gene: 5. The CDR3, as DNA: TGCAGTGCTAGTGTAGCGGGTAGCTCCTACGAGCAGTACTTC. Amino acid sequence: CSASVAGSSYEQYF.

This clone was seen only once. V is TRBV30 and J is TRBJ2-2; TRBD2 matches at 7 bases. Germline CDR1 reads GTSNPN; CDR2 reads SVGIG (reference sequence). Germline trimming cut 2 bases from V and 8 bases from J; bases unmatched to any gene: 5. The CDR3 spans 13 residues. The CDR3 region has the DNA TGTGCCTGGAGTTGGATACTAGCGGGGGAGCTGTTTTTT. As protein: CAWSWILAGELFF.

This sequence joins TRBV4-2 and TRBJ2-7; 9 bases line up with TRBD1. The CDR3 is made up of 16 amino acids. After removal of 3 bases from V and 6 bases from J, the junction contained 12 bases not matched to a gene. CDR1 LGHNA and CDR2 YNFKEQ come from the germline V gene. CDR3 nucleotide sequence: TGTGCCAGCAGCCAGGGGACCGGGACAGGGCTCGTCGAGCAGTACTTC. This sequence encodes CASSQGTGTGLVEQYF.

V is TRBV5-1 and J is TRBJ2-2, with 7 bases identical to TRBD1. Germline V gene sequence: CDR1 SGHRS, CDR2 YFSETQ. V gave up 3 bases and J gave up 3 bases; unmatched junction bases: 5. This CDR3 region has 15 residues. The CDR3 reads CASSSGQAYTGELFF. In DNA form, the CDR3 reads TGCGCCAGCAGCTCTGGACAGGCTTACACCGGGGAGCTGTTTTTT.

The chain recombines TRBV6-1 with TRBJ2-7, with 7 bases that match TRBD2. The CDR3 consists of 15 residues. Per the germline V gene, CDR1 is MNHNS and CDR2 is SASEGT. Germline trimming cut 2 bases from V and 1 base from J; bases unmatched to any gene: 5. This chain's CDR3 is CASSENAAGSYEQYF. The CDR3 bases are TGTGCCAGCAGTGAAAACGCAGCGGGGTCCTACGAGCAGTACTTC.

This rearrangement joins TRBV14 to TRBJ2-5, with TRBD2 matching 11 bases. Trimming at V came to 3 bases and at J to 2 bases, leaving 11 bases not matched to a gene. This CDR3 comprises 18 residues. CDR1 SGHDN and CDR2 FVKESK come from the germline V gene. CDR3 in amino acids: CASSQRRLAGGKQETQYF. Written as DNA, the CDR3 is TGTGCCAGCAGCCAGAGGAGGCTAGCGGGAGGTAAACAAGAGACCCAGTACTTC.

CDR3 DNA sequence: TGTGCCAGCAGCTCCGGACTAGCGGGAGTGTTAGATGAGCAGTTCTTC. It translates to CASSSGLAGVLDEQFF. The J gene is TRBJ2-1, the V gene TRBV11-3; TRBD2 matches 13 bases. Trimming at V came to 4 bases and at J to 8 bases, leaving 8 bases not matched to a gene. This CDR3 spans 16 amino acids. Germline V lookup: CDR1 SGHNT, CDR2 YENEEA.

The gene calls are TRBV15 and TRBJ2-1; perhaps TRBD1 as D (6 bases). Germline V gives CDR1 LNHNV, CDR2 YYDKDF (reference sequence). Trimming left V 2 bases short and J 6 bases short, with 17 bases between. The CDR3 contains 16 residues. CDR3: CATSRIPGTLFNEQFF. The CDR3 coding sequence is TGTGCCACCAGCAGAATCCCCGGGACACTGTTCAATGAGCAGTTCTTC. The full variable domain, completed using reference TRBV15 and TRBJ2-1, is DAMVIQNPRYQVTQFGKPVTLSCSQTLNHNVMYWYQQKSSQAPKLLFHYYDKDFNNEADTPDNFQSRRPNTSFCFLDIRSPGLGDTAMYLCATSRIPGTLFNEQFFGPGTRLTVL.

This CDR3 reads CASGDRVQETQYF. CDR3 DNA sequence: TGTGCTAGTGGCGACAGGGTCCAAGAGACCCAGTACTTC. The gene calls are TRBV12-5 and TRBJ2-5; 7 bases fit TRBD1. The length of the CDR3 is 13 residues. Germline V gene lookup returns CDR1 LGHNT and CDR2 FRNRAP. J was trimmed by 1 base and V by 6 bases; bases with no gene match: 2.

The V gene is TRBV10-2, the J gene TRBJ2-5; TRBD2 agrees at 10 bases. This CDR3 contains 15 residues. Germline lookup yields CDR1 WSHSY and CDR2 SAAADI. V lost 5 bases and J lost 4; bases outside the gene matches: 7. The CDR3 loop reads CASSLAGGPPETQYF. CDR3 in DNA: TGCGCCAGCAGTTTAGCGGGGGGCCCCCCAGAGACCCAGTACTTC.